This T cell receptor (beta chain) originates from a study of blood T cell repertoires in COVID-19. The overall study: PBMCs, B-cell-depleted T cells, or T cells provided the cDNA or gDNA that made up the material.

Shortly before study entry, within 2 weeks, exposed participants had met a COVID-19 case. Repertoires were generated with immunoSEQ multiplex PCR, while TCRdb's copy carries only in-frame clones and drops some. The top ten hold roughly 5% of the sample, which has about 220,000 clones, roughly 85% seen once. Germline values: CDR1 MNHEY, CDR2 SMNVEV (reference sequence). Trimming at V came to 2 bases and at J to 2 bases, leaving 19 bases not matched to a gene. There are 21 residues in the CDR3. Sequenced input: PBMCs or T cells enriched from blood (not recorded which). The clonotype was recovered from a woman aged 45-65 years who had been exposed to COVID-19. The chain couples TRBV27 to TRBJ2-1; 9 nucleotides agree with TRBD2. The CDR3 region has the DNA TGTGCCAGCAGTTTAACGGAACCCGCGTCTAGCGGGGCCTATACCTACAATGAGCAGTTCTTC. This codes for CASSLTEPASSGAYTYNEQFF.